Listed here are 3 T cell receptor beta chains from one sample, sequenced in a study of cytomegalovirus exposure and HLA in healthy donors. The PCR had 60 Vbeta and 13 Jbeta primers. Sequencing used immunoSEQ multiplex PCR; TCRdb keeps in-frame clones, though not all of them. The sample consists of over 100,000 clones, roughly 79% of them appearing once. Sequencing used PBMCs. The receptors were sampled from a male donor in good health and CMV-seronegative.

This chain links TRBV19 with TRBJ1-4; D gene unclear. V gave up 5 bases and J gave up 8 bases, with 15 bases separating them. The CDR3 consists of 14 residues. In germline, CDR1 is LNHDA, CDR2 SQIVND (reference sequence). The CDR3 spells CASSRVRAGEKLFF. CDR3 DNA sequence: TGTGCCAGTAGTCGGGTGAGAGCTGGCGAAAAACTGTTTTTT.

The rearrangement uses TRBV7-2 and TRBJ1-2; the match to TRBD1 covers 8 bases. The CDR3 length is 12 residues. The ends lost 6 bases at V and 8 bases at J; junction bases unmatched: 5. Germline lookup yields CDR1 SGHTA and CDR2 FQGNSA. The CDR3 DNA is TGTGCCAGCAGGAGGGACAGGCTGGGCTACACCTTC. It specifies CASRRDRLGYTF.

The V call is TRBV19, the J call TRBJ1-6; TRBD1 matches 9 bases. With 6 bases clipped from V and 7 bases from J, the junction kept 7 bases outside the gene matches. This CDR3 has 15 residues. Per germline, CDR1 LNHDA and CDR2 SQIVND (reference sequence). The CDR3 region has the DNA TGTGCCAGTAGAGACCGGACAGGGGAGAATTCACCCCTCCACTTT. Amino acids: CASRDRTGENSPLHF.